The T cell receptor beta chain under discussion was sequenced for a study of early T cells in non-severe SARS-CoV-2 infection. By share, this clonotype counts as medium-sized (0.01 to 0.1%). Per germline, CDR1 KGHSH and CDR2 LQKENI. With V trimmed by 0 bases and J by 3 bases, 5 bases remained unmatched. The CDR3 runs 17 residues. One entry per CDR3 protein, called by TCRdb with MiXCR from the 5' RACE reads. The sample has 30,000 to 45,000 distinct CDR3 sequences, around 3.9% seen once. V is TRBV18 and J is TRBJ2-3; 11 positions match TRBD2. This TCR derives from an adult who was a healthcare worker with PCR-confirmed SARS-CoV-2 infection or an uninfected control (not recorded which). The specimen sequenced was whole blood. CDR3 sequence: CASSPPGTSGITDTQYF. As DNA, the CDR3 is TGTGCCAGCTCACCACCGGGGACTAGCGGAATAACAGATACGCAGTATTTT.